These 9 T cell receptor beta chains came from one sample sequenced in a study of blood T cell repertoires in COVID-19. Repertoires were generated with immunoSEQ multiplex PCR, while TCRdb's copy carries only in-frame clones and drops some. This sample has around 150,000 clones, with approximately 88% found just once. The sequencing sample was made of peripheral blood. The receptors here all came from a man in his 70s with acute or convalescent COVID-19.

The chain couples TRBV14 to TRBJ1-1; D gene uncertain. The V and J ends lost 4 bases and 11 bases respectively, with 14 bases between them. Germline V gene lookup returns CDR1 SGHDN and CDR2 FVKESK. The CDR3 contains 12 residues. As DNA, the CDR3 is TGTGCCAGCAGCCGAAGCTCACTCGGGGCTTTCTTT. Its translation: CASSRSSLGAFF.

This clone was detected only a few times. The chain carries TRBV28 and TRBJ1-1, with D perhaps TRBD1 (5 bases). V was shortened by 4 bases and J by 1 base, with 16 bases between the two germline ends. Germline CDR1 MDHEN, CDR2 SYDVKM. The CDR3 is 16 amino acids. CDR3: CASSSPGGGGNTEAFF. The DNA of the CDR3 is TGTGCCAGCAGTTCCCCCGGGGGGGGAGGGAACACTGAAGCTTTCTTT.

The chain uses TRBV19 and TRBJ1-2; D remains unclear. The V end was cut by 0 bases, the J end by 4 bases, with 18 bases between. The CDR3 length is 17 residues. Germline assignment: CDR1 LNHDA and CDR2 SQIVND (reference sequence). CDR3 coding DNA: TGTGCCAGTAGTATAGATCGTCGGCAGGCCCACCGCTATGGCTACACCTTC. Translation gives CASSIDRRQAHRYGYTF.

This clone showed up just once. J is TRBJ2-1 and V is TRBV7-9; the match to TRBD2 covers 10 bases. The CDR3 runs to 16 residues. Germline V gives CDR1 SEHNR, CDR2 FQNEAQ (reference sequence). V gave up 5 bases and J gave up 5 bases; unmatched junction bases: 9. The CDR3 DNA sequence: TGTGCCAGCAGCGAACTTAGCGGGGGGACGAACAATGAGCAGTTCTTC. Protein sequence: CASSELSGGTNNEQFF.

The chain combines TRBV21-1 with TRBJ2-4; the DNA was not compared with TRBD2, the D call given in the table. TRBV21-1 is designated a pseudogene. CDR3 size: 24 residues. The CDR3 bases are TGTGCCAGCAGCAAAGGCAACGTAGGGAGGTGGGTAGGGGGACTAGCGGGGTGTCGGGACATTCAGTACTTC. This translates into CASSKGNVGRWVGGLAGCRDIQYF.

This chain connects TRBV19 to TRBJ1-2; D gene ambiguous. CDR1 is LNHDA and CDR2 is SQIVND in the germline V gene (reference sequence). The V end lost 5 bases, the J end lost 2 bases, and 15 bases lay between the germline ends. The CDR3 consists of 15 residues. CDR3 sequence: CASSSHTRANYGYTF. CDR3 DNA sequence: TGTGCCAGTAGTTCACACACGAGGGCCAACTATGGCTACACCTTC. Full variable domain (rest looked up from reference TRBV19 and TRBJ1-2): DGGITQSPKYLFRKEGQNVTLSCEQNLNHDAMYWYRQDPGQGLRLIYYSQIVNDFQKGDIAEGYSVSREKKESFPLTVTSAQKNPTAFYLCASSSHTRANYGYTFGSGTRLTVV.

V and J are TRBV19 and TRBJ2-5, with 9 bases aligning to TRBD1. CDR1 and CDR2 (germline): LNHDA, SQIVND (reference sequence). Unmatched junction bases numbered 9, after V lost 6 bases and J lost 4 bases. This CDR3 contains 15 residues. The CDR3 is CASRDGTGIPETQYF. The CDR3 nucleotides are TGTGCCAGTAGAGACGGGACAGGGATCCCAGAGACCCAGTACTTC.

This chain connects TRBV7-3 to TRBJ2-1; 10 nucleotides match TRBD2. CDR1 and CDR2 (germline): SGHTA, FQGTGA. J gave up 0 bases and V 2 bases, and 7 bases lay outside the gene matches. This CDR3 contains 18 residues. CDR3 region: CASSLHPASGSSYNEQFF. CDR3 nucleotide sequence: TGTGCCAGCAGCTTACACCCCGCTAGCGGGAGCTCCTACAATGAGCAGTTCTTC. Combining the CDR3 with reference TRBV7-3 and TRBJ2-1 gives the whole variable domain GAGVSQTPSNKVTEKGKYVELRCDPISGHTALYWYRQSLGQGPEFLIYFQGTGAADDSGLPNDRFFAVRPEGSVSTLKIQRTERGDSAVYLCASSLHPASGSSYNEQFFGPGTRLTVL.

The CDR3 sequence is CASSPWDREGYEQYF. Written as DNA, the CDR3 is TGTGCCAGCAGTCCTTGGGACAGGGAAGGCTACGAGCAGTACTTC. This chain joins TRBV28 and TRBJ2-7, with 9 bases fitting TRBD1. The ends lost 5 bases at V and 3 bases at J; junction bases unmatched: 8. This CDR3 spans 15 amino acids. CDR1 and CDR2 (germline): MDHEN, SYDVKM.